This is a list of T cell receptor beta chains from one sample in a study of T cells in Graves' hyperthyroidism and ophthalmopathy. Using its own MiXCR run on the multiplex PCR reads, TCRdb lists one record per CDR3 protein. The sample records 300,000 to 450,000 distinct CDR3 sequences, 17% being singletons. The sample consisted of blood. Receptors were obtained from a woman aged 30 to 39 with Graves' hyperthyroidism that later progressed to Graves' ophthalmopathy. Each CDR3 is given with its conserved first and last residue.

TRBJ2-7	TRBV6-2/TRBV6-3	CASSYPIGTGGYEQYF
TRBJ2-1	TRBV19	CASSSRLRDEQFF
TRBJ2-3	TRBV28	CASSTGLAGVTRPISTDTQYF
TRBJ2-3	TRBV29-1	CSVATGRIDTQYF
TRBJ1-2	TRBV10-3	CAITSGGGWHYGYTF
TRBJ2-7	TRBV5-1	CASSLLTEPSYEQYF
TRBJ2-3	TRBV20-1	CSAPSYRGGDTQYF
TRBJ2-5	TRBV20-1	CSARDSGTETQYF
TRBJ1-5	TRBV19	CASNHLTGYSNQPQHF
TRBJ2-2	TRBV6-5	CASSYPTGEHTGELFF
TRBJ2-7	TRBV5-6	CASSLLEGRNEQYF
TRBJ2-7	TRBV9	CASSPRTGLEQYF
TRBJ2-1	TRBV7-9	CASSARQGTSYNEQFF
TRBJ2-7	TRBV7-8	CASSSTYLFSGKQYF
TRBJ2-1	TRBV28	CASSFEVGLAEQFF
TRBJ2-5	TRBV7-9	CASSDGGVSETQYF
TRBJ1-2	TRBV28	CASSFSTGALGYGYTF
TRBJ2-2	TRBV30	CAGGGRYTGELFF
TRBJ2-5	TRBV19	CASKGWEQETQYF
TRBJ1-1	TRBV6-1	CASRSGGWDTEAFF
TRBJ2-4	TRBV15	CATSRETVGIAKNIQYF
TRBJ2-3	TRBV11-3	CASSRSGRSTDTQYF
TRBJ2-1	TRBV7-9	CASSLYSHNEQFF
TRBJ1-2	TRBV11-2	CASRTLKGGRGYTF
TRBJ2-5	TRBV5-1	CASSMGYGSAMETQYF
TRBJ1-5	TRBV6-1	CASSEETGPISNQPQHF
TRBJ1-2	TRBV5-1	CASSPGTALYGYTF
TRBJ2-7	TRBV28	CASKGASGRHEQYF
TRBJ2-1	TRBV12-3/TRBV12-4	CASSYSTRGPGEYNEQFF
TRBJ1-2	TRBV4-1	CASSQVRGPYGYTF
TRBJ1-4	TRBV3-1	CASSQQGLTNEKLFF
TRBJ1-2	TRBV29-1	CSVEDDGQGDYGYTF
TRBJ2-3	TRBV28	CASSLWTPGAVDTQYF
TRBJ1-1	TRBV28	CASSFYRDRGYNEAFF
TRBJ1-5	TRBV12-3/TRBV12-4	CASSRQGFGQPQHF
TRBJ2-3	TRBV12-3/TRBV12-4	CASSLGLAGAFATDTQYF
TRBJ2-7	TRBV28	CASSLRASGSSEQYF
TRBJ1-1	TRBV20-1	CSAGAGGWGTEAFF
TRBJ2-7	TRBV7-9	CASTPGRGAYEQYF
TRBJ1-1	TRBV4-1	CASSQVPGSTEAFF
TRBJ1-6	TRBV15	CATSSPAGGSPLHF
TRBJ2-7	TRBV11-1	CASSSGLAVGMQYF
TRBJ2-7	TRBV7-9	CASSTWGHDSYEQYF
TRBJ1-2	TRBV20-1	CSARLYGGSGGYTF
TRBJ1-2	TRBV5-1	CASSYPGTDDYGYTF
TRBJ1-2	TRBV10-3	CAISGGYGYTF
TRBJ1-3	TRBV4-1	CASSQEGTRTKGGNTIYF
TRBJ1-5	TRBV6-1	CASSHGTESNQPQHF
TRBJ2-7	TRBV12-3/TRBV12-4	CASRHYPGGEQYF
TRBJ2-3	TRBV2	CASTPGLAGATDTQYF